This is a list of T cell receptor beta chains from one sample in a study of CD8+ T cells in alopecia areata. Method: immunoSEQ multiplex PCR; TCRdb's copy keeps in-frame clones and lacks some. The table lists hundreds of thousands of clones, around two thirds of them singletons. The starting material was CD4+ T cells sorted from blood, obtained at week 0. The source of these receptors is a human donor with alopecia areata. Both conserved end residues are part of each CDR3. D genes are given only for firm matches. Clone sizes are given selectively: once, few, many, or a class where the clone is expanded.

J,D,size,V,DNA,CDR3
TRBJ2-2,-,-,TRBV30,TGTGCCGGGAACACGAACACCGGGGAGCTGTTTTTT,CAGNTNTGELFF
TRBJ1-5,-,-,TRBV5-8,TGTGCCAGCAGCCGGAATAGCAATCAGCCCCAGCATTTT,CASSRNSNQPQHF
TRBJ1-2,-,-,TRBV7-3,TGTGCCAGCAGCCAAGGGGGAATTTCTAACTATGGCTACACCTTC,CASSQGGISNYGYTF
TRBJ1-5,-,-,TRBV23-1,TGCGCCAGCAGTCCACCGAGCAATCAGCCCCAGCATTTT,CASSPPSNQPQHF
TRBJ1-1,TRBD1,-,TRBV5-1,TGCGCCAGCAGCTTGGCCGGGACAGGGGACACTGAAGCTTTCTTT,CASSLAGTGDTEAFF
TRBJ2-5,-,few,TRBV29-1,TGCAGCGTTGGGGGCAGGCAAGAGACCCAGTACTTC,CSVGGRQETQYF
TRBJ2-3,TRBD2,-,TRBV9,TGTGCCAGCAGCGTCCATGGAGGTCGGGGCTTTGCGGGGGGCGCGGCAGATACGCAGTATTTT,CASSVHGGRGFAGGAADTQYF
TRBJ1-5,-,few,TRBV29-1,TGCAGCGTCGCAACGGACAGTCAGCCCCAGCATTTT,CSVATDSQPQHF
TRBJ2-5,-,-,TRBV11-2,TGTGCCAGCAGCTTAGATCTGGGGTCGGAGACCCAGTACTTC,CASSLDLGSETQYF
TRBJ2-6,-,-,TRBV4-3,TGCGCCAGCAGCCAAGATTCCCGGGCGATGGACTCTGGGGCCAACGTCCTGACTTTC,CASSQDSRAMDSGANVLTF
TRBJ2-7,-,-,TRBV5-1,TGCGCCAGCAGCCCCCAGGGGGGTATATACGAGCAGTACTTC,CASSPQGGIYEQYF
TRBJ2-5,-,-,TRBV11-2,TGTGCCAGCAGCTTAGAACAGCAAGAGACCCAGTACTTC,CASSLEQQETQYF
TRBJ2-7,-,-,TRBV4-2,TGTGCCAGCAGCCAAGATGTACCGGGGTCGAGCGAGCAGTACTTC,CASSQDVPGSSEQYF
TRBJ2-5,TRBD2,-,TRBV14,TGTGCCAGCAGCTTCGTAGCGGGGGACTTCCAAGAGACCCAGTACTTC,CASSFVAGDFQETQYF
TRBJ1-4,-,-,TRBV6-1,TGTGCCAGCAGTGAAGGTTGGGCAGGAAATGAAAAACTGTTTTTT,CASSEGWAGNEKLFF
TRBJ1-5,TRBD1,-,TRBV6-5,TGTGCCAGCAGACAGGGGTTGAGCAATCAGCCCCAGCATTTT,CASRQGLSNQPQHF